These 19 T cell receptor beta chains share one sample of origin, sequenced in a study of cytomegalovirus exposure and HLA in healthy donors. In the PCR, 60 Vbeta and 13 Jbeta primers were used. The method was immunoSEQ multiplex PCR; TCRdb's version includes in-frame clones alone and lacks a portion of them. The table has roughly 170,000 clones, 70% to 90% seen once. The source material was PBMCs. The receptors originated from a girl between 5 and 17 years old in good health and CMV-seropositive.

The chain joins TRBV6-1 to TRBJ1-4; 9 bases align to TRBD1. V lost 6 bases to trimming and J lost 5 bases; unmatched junction nucleotides: 4. The CDR3 runs to 14 residues. Germline V CDR1 and CDR2: MNHNS, SASEGT. This CDR3 is CASRLDRGNEKLFF. The DNA for the CDR3 is TGTGCCAGCAGACTGGACAGGGGAAATGAAAAACTGTTTTTT.

This chain connects TRBV6-4 to TRBJ2-1; 12 bases align to TRBD2. Per germline, CDR1 MRHNA and CDR2 SNTAGT. The J segment lost 7 bases and the V segment lost 6 bases, leaving 10 bases of the junction unmatched. CDR3 length: 16 amino acids. CDR3 sequence (DNA): TGTGCCAGCAGCTCAGAGAGGACTAGCGGGACTAATGAGCAGTTCTTC. Translating it yields CASSSERTSGTNEQFF.

The chain combines TRBV6-5 with TRBJ1-2; D not resolved. Germline V gene data show CDR1 as MNHEY and CDR2 as SVGAGI. The CDR3 sequence is 13 residues long. V was clipped by 10 bases and J by 3 bases, with 15 bases between them. The CDR3 region is CATGKDADYGYTF. As DNA, the CDR3 is TGTGCCACGGGAAAAGACGCAGACTATGGCTACACCTTC.

The J gene is TRBJ2-5, the V gene TRBV6-5, with D tentatively TRBD1 (5 bases). V lost 8 bases, J lost 1 base, and 8 bases lay in between. The CDR3 contains 12 residues. The V gene's germline CDR1 is MNHEY and CDR2 SVGAGI. CDR3 bases: TGTGCCAGCCGAAGGGGCCAAGAGACCCAGTACTTC. Translation gives CASRRGQETQYF.

The chain employs TRBV28 and TRBJ1-3; TRBD1 aligns across 8 bases. V trimming: 6 bases; J trimming: 1 base; junction bases outside the gene matches: 5. The CDR3 has 15 residues. The V gene's germline CDR1 is MDHEN and CDR2 SYDVKM. The CDR3 loop reads CASRPRTGSGNTIYF. CDR3 DNA: TGTGCCAGCAGGCCTCGGACAGGGTCTGGAAACACCATATATTTT.

The rearrangement uses TRBV11-2 and TRBJ1-1, with 9 positions matching TRBD1. There are 11 residues in the CDR3. The V gene end was trimmed by 8 bases and the J gene end by 11 bases; junction bases not matched to a gene: 6. CDR1 and CDR2 (germline): SGHAT, FQNNGV. Here the CDR3 DNA reads TGTGCCAGCCACAGGGGGCGGCGGGCTTTCTTT. Amino acid sequence: CASHRGRRAFF.

The rearrangement uses TRBV11-3 and TRBJ1-2; TRBD1 matches 7 bases. CDR3 length equals 14 residues. CDR1 is SGHNT and CDR2 is YENEEA in the germline V gene. The trim removed 3 bases at V and 7 bases at J, leaving 8 bases unmatched. The CDR3 sequence is CASSFTGERGGYTF. The CDR3 region has the DNA TGTGCCAGCAGCTTTACAGGGGAAAGGGGTGGCTACACCTTC.

The V call is TRBV5-8, the J call TRBJ1-6; D is perhaps TRBD1 (6 bases). Germline-derived CDR1 and CDR2 are SGHTS and YDEGEE. V lost 4 bases, J lost 8 bases, and 19 bases lay in between. The CDR3 sequence is 16 residues long. CDR3 amino acids: CASSLGGGRLDSPLHF. The CDR3 DNA sequence: TGTGCCAGCAGCCTCGGCGGGGGGCGATTAGATTCACCCCTCCACTTT.

The V call is TRBV6-1, the J call TRBJ2-7; D remains ambiguous. V lost 9 bases and J 0 bases, leaving 9 bases between the germline ends. This CDR3 contains 12 residues. Germline loops: CDR1 MNHNS, CDR2 SASEGT. DNA of the CDR3: TGTGCCAGTCCCGGTAGCTCCTACGAGCAGTACTTC. This gives the protein CASPGSSYEQYF.

V gene TRBV4-1 combines with J gene TRBJ1-5, with a weak D call TRBD1 (5 bases). Trimming took off 1 base at V and 5 bases at J, with 9 bases between the two ends. CDR3 length equals 14 residues. Germline loops: CDR1 MGHRA, CDR2 YSYEKL. As DNA, the CDR3 is TGCGCCAGCAGCCAAGGAGACAGATATCAGCCCCAGCATTTT. It is translated as CASSQGDRYQPQHF.

The chain uses TRBV2 and TRBJ2-7; unclear D gene. CDR3 length: 14 amino acids. Germline assignment: CDR1 SNHLY and CDR2 FYNNEI. Deletions cut 2 bases from V and 0 bases from J, with 8 bases between. CDR3 amino acids: CASSEWQDSYEQYF. DNA for the CDR3: TGTGCCAGCAGTGAATGGCAGGACTCCTACGAGCAGTACTTC.

V gene TRBV4-1 combines with J gene TRBJ2-1; the match to TRBD2 covers 9 bases. The CDR3 extends over 13 amino acids. From germline, CDR1 is MGHRA and CDR2 YSYEKL. The V segment lost 1 base and the J segment 10 bases; nucleotides outside the gene matches: 2. CDR3 sequence: CASSQALAGEQFF. As DNA, the CDR3 is TGCGCCAGCAGCCAAGCCCTAGCGGGGGAGCAGTTCTTC.

The chain couples TRBV9 to TRBJ1-4; weak D call: TRBD1 (6 bases). Germline CDR1 reads SGDLS; CDR2 reads YYNGEE. V was shortened by 2 bases and J by 8 bases, with 16 bases between the two germline ends. This CDR3 is built from 15 residues. The CDR3 nucleotides are TGTGCCAGCAGCGTGGGGGCAGCCGGGCACGAAAAACTGTTTTTT. The encoded protein is CASSVGAAGHEKLFF.

CDR3 loop: CASSVPRGGGNEKLFF. CDR3 in DNA: TGTGCCAGCAGCGTACCCCGGGGAGGGGGAAATGAAAAACTGTTTTTT. The chain has TRBV9 and TRBJ1-4, with D perhaps TRBD1 (6 bases). V was cut by 1 base and J by 5 bases, with 15 bases left in between. The CDR3 contains 16 residues. The V gene's germline CDR1 is SGDLS and CDR2 YYNGEE.

On this clone itself: Other DNA sequences in the sample encode the same CDR3. The chain is built from TRBV25-1 and TRBJ2-3, with a tentative D call TRBD1 (6 bases). Trimming pared 0 bases from V and 1 base from J, leaving 14 bases between. The germline V gene has CDR1 MGHDK and CDR2 SYGVNS. The CDR3 runs 17 residues. The DNA of the CDR3 is TGTGCCAGCAGTGAATATTTGGGCAGGGGACGCACAGATACGCAGTATTTT. Its translation is CASSEYLGRGRTDTQYF.

The genes are TRBV4-1 and TRBJ1-1, with D hard to call. Trimming cost V 4 bases and J 8 bases, with 20 bases left between them. Germline CDR1 and CDR2: MGHRA and YSYEKL. This CDR3 has 15 residues. CDR3 sequence (DNA): TGCGCCAGCAGCCGAACTACACGGCCTTTTCCGGAAGCTTTCTTT. It specifies CASSRTTRPFPEAFF.

This clone was seen a few times. The chain joins TRBV5-1 to TRBJ2-5; TRBD2 matches at 7 bases. V dropped 0 bases and J dropped 5; count of bases not matched to a gene: 4. The CDR3 spans 14 residues. Germline assignment: CDR1 SGHRS and CDR2 YFSETQ. The CDR3, as DNA: TGCGCCAGCAGCTTGGGACTAGCCGTTGAGACCCAGTACTTC. It is translated as CASSLGLAVETQYF.

The rearrangement links TRBV11-2 to TRBJ2-5; D remains ambiguous. The V end was cut by 4 bases, the J end by 5 bases, with 2 bases between. The CDR3 loop spans 10 amino acids. Germline loops: CDR1 SGHAT, CDR2 FQNNGV. CDR3 amino acids: CASSSETQYF. Written as DNA, the CDR3 is TGTGCCAGCAGCTCGGAGACCCAGTACTTC.

As for this clone: Other DNA sequences in the sample encode the same CDR3. The genes are TRBV10-1 and TRBJ1-1; TRBD1 might be the D (6 bases). V dropped 2 bases and J dropped 3 bases, with 10 bases sitting between them. The CDR3 loop spans 14 amino acids. Per the germline V gene, CDR1 is WNHNN and CDR2 is SYGVQD (reference sequence). Here the CDR3 reads CASSETGSHTEAFF. In DNA, the CDR3 is TGCGCCAGCAGTGAGACAGGGTCGCACACTGAAGCTTTCTTT.